The 13 T cell receptor beta chains below all came from one sample that was sequenced in a study of T cell responses to AZD1222 COVID-19 vaccine. Sequencing was performed with immunoSEQ multiplex PCR; in TCRdb, only in-frame clones are kept and a portion is missing. The sample holds 150,000 or so clones, over 75% seen once. Sequenced here: peripheral blood, sampled on day 0 of AZD1222 vaccination. These receptors originate from an adult in good health.

The chain carries TRBV7-2 and TRBJ2-1; D possibly uses TRBD1 or TRBD2 (8 bases each). The CDR3 sequence is 15 residues long. Trimming cost V 5 bases and J 5 bases, with 16 bases left between them. CDR1 and CDR2 (germline): SGHTA, FQGNSA. The CDR3 sequence is CASSPGGTGDNEQFF. CDR3 bases: TGTGCCAGCAGCCCGGGGGGGACAGGAGACAATGAGCAGTTCTTC.

The CDR3 reads CASSPIDRNNSPLHF. The DNA for the CDR3 is TGTGCCAGCAGTCCAATCGACAGGAATAATTCACCCCTCCACTTT. The rearrangement joins TRBV28 to TRBJ1-6, with a tentative D call TRBD1 (6 bases). V lost 5 bases, J lost 5 bases, and 13 bases lay in between. Germline V gene lookup returns CDR1 MDHEN and CDR2 SYDVKM. CDR3 length: 15 amino acids.

The V call is TRBV6-5, the J call TRBJ1-5; TRBD1 agrees at 8 bases. This CDR3 contains 15 residues. Unmatched junction bases numbered 7, after V lost 7 bases and J lost 2 bases. Germline assignment: CDR1 MNHEY and CDR2 SVGAGI. CDR3 in amino acids: CASNAGGEGNQPQHF. CDR3 nucleotides: TGTGCCAGCAACGCAGGGGGCGAAGGCAATCAGCCCCAGCATTTT.

This chain links TRBV11-3 with TRBJ2-2; 7 bases map to TRBD1. The CDR3 has 16 amino acids. From germline, CDR1 is SGHNT and CDR2 YENEEA. With 5 bases clipped from V and 0 bases from J, the junction kept 6 bases outside the gene matches. The CDR3 DNA follows: TGTGCCAGCAGCCCGTGGACAGGTCCGAACACCGGGGAGCTGTTTTTT. Residues: CASSPWTGPNTGELFF. Full variable domain (rest looked up from reference TRBV11-3 and TRBJ2-2): EAGVVQSPRYKIIEKKQPVAFWCNPISGHNTLYWYLQNLGQGPELLIRYENEEAVDDSQLPKDRFSAERLKGVDSTLKIQPAELGDSAVYLCASSPWTGPNTGELFFGEGSRLTVL.

This chain uses TRBV2 with TRBJ2-5; D might be TRBD1 (5 bases). The CDR3 is 15 residues long. The germline V gene has CDR1 SNHLY and CDR2 FYNNEI. Trimming removed 3 bases from V and 2 bases from J, with 13 bases in between. The CDR3 coding sequence is TGTGCCAGCAGTGATTCGGCTGGGGCTCAAGAGACCCAGTACTTC. Encoded protein: CASSDSAGAQETQYF.

The chain recombines TRBV5-1 with TRBJ1-6; D not resolved. This CDR3 has 15 amino acids. The V end was cut by 1 base, the J end by 7 bases, with 12 bases between. CDR1 is SGHRS, CDR2 YFSETQ, per germline. DNA for the CDR3: TGCGCCAGCAGCTTGCTCAGGCGTCTAAATTCACCCCTCCACTTT. Its translation: CASSLLRRLNSPLHF.

The chain is built from TRBV6-4 and TRBJ2-3, with TRBD2 matching 7 bases. The CDR3 covers 15 residues. With 0 bases clipped from V and 5 bases from J, the junction kept 5 bases outside the gene matches. Germline loops: CDR1 MRHNA, CDR2 SNTAGT. The CDR3 sequence is CASSDSAGDLDTQYF. The CDR3, as DNA: TGTGCCAGCAGTGACTCGGCGGGAGACTTAGATACGCAGTATTTT.

There are a few counts of this clone. This chain joins TRBV6-2 or TRBV6-3 and TRBJ1-5; TRBD1 agrees at 8 bases. This CDR3 contains 16 residues. The germline CDR1 and CDR2 sequences are MNHEY and SVGEGT. V shed 6 bases and J 6 bases; nucleotides not matched to a gene: 13. The CDR3 here is CASSHFRQGMGQPQHF. Here the CDR3 DNA reads TGTGCCAGCAGCCACTTCCGACAGGGGATGGGTCAGCCCCAGCATTTT.

The chain joins TRBV19 to TRBJ2-3; 12 positions agree with TRBD2. With 2 bases clipped from V and 4 bases from J, the junction kept 7 bases outside the gene matches. The CDR3 runs to 17 residues. The germline V gene has CDR1 LNHDA and CDR2 SQIVND (reference sequence). CDR3 DNA: TGTGCCAGTAGTATAAGCCTAGCGGGAGGGCCTGCAGATACGCAGTATTTT. Protein product: CASSISLAGGPADTQYF.

This rearrangement joins TRBV28 to TRBJ1-1, with 7 bases matching TRBD1. There are 16 residues in the CDR3. The junction had 10 bases not matched to a gene; V was cut back by 5 bases and J by 1 base. CDR1 MDHEN and CDR2 SYDVKM come from the germline V gene. CDR3 residues: CASSTQQGTTNTEAFF. CDR3 nucleotide sequence: TGTGCCAGCAGTACACAACAGGGGACAACGAACACTGAAGCTTTCTTT.

This clone was seen once. The chain is built from TRBV2 and TRBJ2-7; 10 positions match TRBD2. V shed 5 bases, J shed 3 bases, and the junction held 7 bases outside the gene matches. The CDR3 is 15 residues long. Germline-derived CDR1 and CDR2 are SNHLY and FYNNEI. The CDR3, as DNA: TGTGCCAGCAGTCCCTCACTAGCGGGAAACTACGAGCAGTACTTC. This codes for CASSPSLAGNYEQYF.

The rearrangement joins TRBV13 to TRBJ2-5; TRBD1 aligns across 10 bases. Per germline, CDR1 PRHDT and CDR2 FYEKMQ (reference sequence). J was trimmed by 5 bases and V by 4 bases; bases with no gene match: 10. This CDR3 is built from 16 residues. The CDR3 is CASSSVRDRGRETQYF. The CDR3 DNA sequence: TGTGCCAGCAGCTCAGTCCGGGACAGGGGTCGGGAGACCCAGTACTTC.

This clone appeared once. This chain uses TRBV28 with TRBJ2-7, with TRBD1 matching over 11 bases. V was clipped by 5 bases and J by 3 bases; unmatched bases: 3. The germline V gene encodes CDR1 MDHEN and CDR2 SYDVKM. CDR3 length: 14 amino acids. The DNA for the CDR3 is TGTGCCAGCAGTGGACAGGGGGCCGGCTACGAGCAGTACTTC. Residues: CASSGQGAGYEQYF. The full variable domain, completed using reference TRBV28 and TRBJ2-7, is DVKVTQSSRYLVKRTGEKVFLECVQDMDHENMFWYRQDPGLGLRLIYFSYDVKMKEKGDIPEGYSVSREKKERFSLILESASTNQTSMYLCASSGQGAGYEQYFGPGTRLTVT.